The 12 T cell receptor beta chains reported below all come from one sample, sequenced in a study of vaccination and CD4 T cells after COVID-19. The antigens these receptors bind are not known. Treatment meaning: roughly nine-day PBMC culture with coronavirus spike peptide pools or control peptides (ViraFEST assay). The Oncomine TCR Beta short-read assay sequenced DNA from cultured CD4+ T cells. TCRdb reprocessed the PCR reads via MiXCR and lists one record per CDR3 protein. Of 9,500 to 15,000 distinct CDR3 sequences in the sample, over 25% were seen once. Sequences were derived from CD4+ T cells from blood, cultured in vitro, sampled after SARS-CoV-2 vaccination. All receptors derive from a human donor who had recovered from COVID-19.

The chain joins TRBV24-1 to TRBJ1-2, with D hard to call. CDR3 length: 12 amino acids. CDR1 and CDR2 from the germline V gene are KGHDR and SFDVKD. Trimming took 1 base from V and 7 from J, leaving 6 bases between them. The CDR3 DNA reads TGTGCCACCAGTGATTTTAAGGCTGGCTACACCTTC. It is translated as CATSDFKAGYTF.

The rearrangement uses TRBV28 and TRBJ1-5; tentatively, D is TRBD1 (6 bases). CDR3 size: 14 residues. The germline V and J ends were trimmed by 3 bases and 6 bases, with 12 bases remaining between them. Germline V gene sequence: CDR1 MDHEN, CDR2 SYDVKM. The CDR3 spells CASSFVRGSQPQHF. The CDR3 DNA reads as TGTGCCAGCAGTTTCGTTAGGGGGAGTCAGCCCCAGCATTTT.

The chain combines TRBV6-5 with TRBJ1-6, with D tentatively TRBD1 (6 bases). This CDR3 spans 16 amino acids. Deletions cut 2 bases from V and 7 bases from J, with 15 bases between. Germline V gene lookup returns CDR1 MNHEY and CDR2 SVGAGI. The CDR3 nucleotides are TGTGCCAGCAGTTACGGCAGGGGAAGTCGGAATTCACCCCTCCACTTT. Amino acids: CASSYGRGSRNSPLHF.

This clonotype has just a few counts. This chain uses TRBV19 with TRBJ2-3; 9 nucleotides line up with TRBD1. CDR1 LNHDA and CDR2 SQIVND come from the germline V gene (reference sequence). The J segment lost 0 bases and the V segment lost 4 bases, leaving 2 bases of the junction unmatched. The CDR3 contains 15 residues. CDR3 DNA: TGTGCCAGTAGTAAACAGGGGGCGAGCACAGATACGCAGTATTTT. Protein: CASSKQGASTDTQYF.

The V gene is TRBV19, the J gene TRBJ1-2; the D gene is possibly TRBD1 (5 bases). Germline CDR1 LNHDA, CDR2 SQIVND (reference sequence). This CDR3 has 16 residues. V was cut by 8 bases and J by 4 bases, with 23 bases left in between. This chain's CDR3 is CASSDPRGRGSYGYTF. In DNA form, the CDR3 reads TGTGCCAGTTCCGATCCCCGGGGACGCGGAAGCTATGGCTACACCTTC.

In its sample, this clonotype was seen a few times. J is TRBJ2-1 and V is TRBV7-9, with 12 bases matching TRBD2. V lost 5 bases and J lost 2; bases outside the gene matches: 4. The length of the CDR3 is 16 residues. Germline CDR1 SEHNR, CDR2 FQNEAQ (reference sequence). CDR3 protein: CASSPGLAGPYNEQFF. The CDR3 region has the DNA TGTGCCAGCAGCCCTGGACTAGCGGGACCCTACAATGAGCAGTTCTTC.

By frequency in the sample, this clonotype is medium-sized (0.01 to 0.1%). The rearrangement joins TRBV20-1 to TRBJ1-6, with D unclear. V was cut by 3 bases and J by 4 bases, with 10 bases left in between. The CDR3 sequence is 14 residues long. CDR1 and CDR2 (germline): DFQATT, SNEGSKA (reference sequence). CDR3 DNA: TGCAGTGCTAGTCTACGGGGATATAATTCACCCCTCCACTTT. Protein sequence: CSASLRGYNSPLHF.

This clonotype has more than one count but fewer than ten. The rearrangement links TRBV6-1 to TRBJ1-2, with 7 bases identical to TRBD1. CDR1 MNHNS and CDR2 SASEGT come from the germline V gene. CDR3 length: 14 residues. J gave up 7 bases and V 7 bases, and 12 bases lay outside the gene matches. DNA of the CDR3: TGTGCCAGCACGTCTGAGACAGGGCGGCGTGGCTACACCTTC. This translates into CASTSETGRRGYTF.

This rearrangement joins TRBV10-1 to TRBJ1-1; D gene uncertain. The germline CDR1 and CDR2 sequences are WNHNN and SYGVQD (reference sequence). The CDR3 extends over 13 amino acids. V was pared by 3 bases and J by 0 bases, with 5 bases between. CDR3 in amino acids: CASSDSLNTEAFF. The CDR3 bases are TGCGCCAGCAGTGACAGCCTGAACACTGAAGCTTTCTTT.

This clonotype has only a few counts. The chain has TRBV27 and TRBJ1-6; weak D call: TRBD1 (6 bases). The CDR3 spans 13 residues. Germline CDR1 MNHEY, CDR2 SMNVEV (reference sequence). With 6 bases removed from V and 5 bases from J, the gap between germline ends came to 8 bases. CDR3 in amino acids: CASRRTDNSPLHF. CDR3 DNA: TGTGCCAGCAGAAGGACAGATAATTCACCCCTCCACTTT.

This chain joins TRBV20-1 and TRBJ2-7; D gene uncertain. V was clipped by 6 bases and J by 6 bases, with 15 bases between them. This CDR3 contains 12 residues. Germline-derived CDR1 and CDR2 are DFQATT and SNEGSKA (reference sequence). CDR3 protein: CSATNRQSEQYF. CDR3 nucleotides: TGCAGTGCCACGAACCGCCAGTCCGAGCAGTACTTC.

This clonotype was observed a handful of times. CDR3 nucleotide sequence: TGTGCCACCAGCAGAGGCCCCGAAGCTGGAAACACCATATATTTT. Amino acids: CATSRGPEAGNTIYF. This sequence joins TRBV15 and TRBJ1-3; no reliable D call. The CDR3 loop spans 15 amino acids. Looked up from germline, CDR1 is LNHNV and CDR2 is YYDKDF (reference sequence). V dropped 1 base and J dropped 2 bases, with 9 bases sitting between them.